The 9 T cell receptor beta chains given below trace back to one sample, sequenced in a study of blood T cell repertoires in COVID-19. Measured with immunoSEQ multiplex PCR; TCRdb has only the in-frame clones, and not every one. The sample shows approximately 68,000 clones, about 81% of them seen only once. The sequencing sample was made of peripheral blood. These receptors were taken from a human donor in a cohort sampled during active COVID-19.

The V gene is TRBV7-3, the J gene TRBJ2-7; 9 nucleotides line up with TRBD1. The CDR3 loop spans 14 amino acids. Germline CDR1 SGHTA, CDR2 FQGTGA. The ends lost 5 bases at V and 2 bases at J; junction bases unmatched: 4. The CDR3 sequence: CASSPDRGAYEQYF. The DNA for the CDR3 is TGTGCCAGCAGCCCGGACAGGGGTGCCTACGAGCAGTACTTC. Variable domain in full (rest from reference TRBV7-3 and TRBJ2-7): GAGVSQTPSNKVTEKGKYVELRCDPISGHTALYWYRQSLGQGPEFLIYFQGTGAADDSGLPNDRFFAVRPEGSVSTLKIQRTERGDSAVYLCASSPDRGAYEQYFGPGTRLTVT.

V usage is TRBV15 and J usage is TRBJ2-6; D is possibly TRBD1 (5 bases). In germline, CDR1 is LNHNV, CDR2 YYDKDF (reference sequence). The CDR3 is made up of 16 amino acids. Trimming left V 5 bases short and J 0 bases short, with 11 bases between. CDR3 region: CATSFGHSSGANVLTF. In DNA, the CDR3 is TGTGCCACCAGCTTCGGACACAGCTCTGGGGCCAACGTCCTGACTTTC.

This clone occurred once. CDR3 residues: CASIPSGTTYNEQFF. The DNA of the CDR3 is TGTGCCAGCATACCATCCGGGACTACCTACAATGAGCAGTTCTTC. The chain combines TRBV28 with TRBJ2-1, with 7 bases lining up with TRBD2. The CDR3 consists of 15 residues. CDR1 is MDHEN and CDR2 is SYDVKM in the germline V gene. Trimming took 7 bases from V and 2 from J; bases not matched to a gene: 8.

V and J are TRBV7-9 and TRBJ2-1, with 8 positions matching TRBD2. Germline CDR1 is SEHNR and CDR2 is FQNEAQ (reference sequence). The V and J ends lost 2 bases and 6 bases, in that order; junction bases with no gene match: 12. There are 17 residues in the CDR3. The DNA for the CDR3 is TGTGCCAGCAGCTTATCGGGAGGGGGGTTTTATGGCAATGAGCAGTTCTTC. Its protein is CASSLSGGGFYGNEQFF.

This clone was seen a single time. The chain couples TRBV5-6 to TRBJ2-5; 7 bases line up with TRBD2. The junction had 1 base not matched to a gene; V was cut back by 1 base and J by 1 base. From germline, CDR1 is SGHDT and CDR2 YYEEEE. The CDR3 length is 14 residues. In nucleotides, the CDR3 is TGTGCCAGCAGCTTGTGGGGGGGCCAAGAGACCCAGTACTTC. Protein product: CASSLWGGQETQYF.

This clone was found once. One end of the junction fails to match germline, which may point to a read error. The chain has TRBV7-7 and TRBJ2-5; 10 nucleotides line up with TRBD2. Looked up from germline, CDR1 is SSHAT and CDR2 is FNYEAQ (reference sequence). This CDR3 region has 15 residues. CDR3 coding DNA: TGTGCTAGCAGCCCAGGACTAGCGGCCCAAGAGACCCAGTACTTC. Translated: CASSPGLAAQETQYF. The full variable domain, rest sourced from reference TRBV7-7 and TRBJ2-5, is GAGVSQSPRYKVTKRGQDVTLRCDPISSHATLYWYQQALGQGPEFLTYFNYEAQPDKSGLPSDRFSAERPEGSISTLTIQRTEQRDSAMYRCASSPGLAAQETQYFGPGTRLLVL.

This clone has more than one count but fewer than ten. CDR3 DNA sequence: TGTGCCTGGAGTGTACCCAGGGTTGGGCAGCCCCAGCATTTT. It codes for CAWSVPRVGQPQHF. This chain joins TRBV30 and TRBJ1-5; D might be TRBD1 (5 bases). Trimming pared 0 bases from V and 7 bases from J, leaving 13 bases between. The germline gives CDR1 GTSNPN, CDR2 SVGIG (reference sequence). This CDR3 is 14 amino acids long.

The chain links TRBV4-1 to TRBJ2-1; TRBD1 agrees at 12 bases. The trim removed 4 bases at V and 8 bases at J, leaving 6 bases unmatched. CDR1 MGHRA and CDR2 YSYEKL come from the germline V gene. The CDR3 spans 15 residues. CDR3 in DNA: TGCGCCAGCAGCCTACCGGGACAGGGGGCATATGAGCAGTTCTTC. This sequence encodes CASSLPGQGAYEQFF.

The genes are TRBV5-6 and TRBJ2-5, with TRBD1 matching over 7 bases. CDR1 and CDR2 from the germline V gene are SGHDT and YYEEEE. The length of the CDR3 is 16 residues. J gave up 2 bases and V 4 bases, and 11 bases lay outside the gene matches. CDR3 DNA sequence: TGTGCCAGCAGCATCACCCACAGGGGACCACAAGAGACCCAGTACTTC. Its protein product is CASSITHRGPQETQYF.